The clone carrying this TCR beta chain has only one observation. Its specificity is unknown. The record originates from a study of blood T cells in healthy people across ages. Findings and caveats of the study: Unsorted PBMC input precluded a conclusive naive versus antigen-experienced comparison. Expanded clonotype changes were possibly confounded by unknown donor CMV status.

The germline V gene has CDR1 SQVTM and CDR2 ANQGSEA. The CDR3 contains 14 residues. Trimming removed 5 bases at V and 6 bases at J, with 19 bases between. A J-beta primer mix and a sample-barcoded 5' primer were used in a second PCR of roughly 6 to 11 cycles. Every sample returned 2.5 million or more CDR3-containing paired-end reads. One entry per CDR3 protein results from TCRdb running MiXCR on the 5' RACE reads. The sample has over 1,500,000 distinct CDR3 sequences; 35% to 50% are singletons. Sequenced sample: blood. This receptor was taken from a human donor in good health. The chain couples TRBV29-1 to TRBJ1-1; D may be TRBD1 (5 bases). The DNA of the CDR3 is TGCAGCGTTAACGGAGGGCACTGGGGGGCTGAAGCTTTCTTT. It specifies CSVNGGHWGAEAFF. The variable domain in full, with the rest retrieved from reference TRBV29-1 and TRBJ1-1, is SAVISQKPSRDICQRGTSLTIQCQVDSQVTMMFWYRQQPGQSLTLIATANQGSEATYESGFVIDKFPISRPNLTFSTLTVSNMSPEDSSIYLCSVNGGHWGAEAFFGQGTRLTVV.